This T cell receptor (beta chain) stems from a study of neurological immune-mediated disorders. This clonotype was recorded many times. TCRdb ran MiXCR on the 5' RACE reads and lists one entry per CDR3 protein. The table shows 25,000 to 30,000 distinct CDR3 sequences, with around 3.4% occurring only once. The germline gives CDR1 SGHTA, CDR2 FQGTGA. There are 14 residues in the CDR3. Germline trimming cut 6 bases from V and 4 bases from J; bases unmatched to any gene: 3. The sample was PBMCs. The receptor was isolated from a woman in her thirties with multiple sclerosis. The chain is built from TRBV7-3 and TRBJ2-3; 11 nucleotides agree with TRBD2. CDR3 region: CASSPGLAADTQYF. The CDR3 coding sequence is TGTGCCAGCAGTCCGGGACTAGCGGCAGATACGCAGTATTTT.